This T cell receptor (beta chain) originates from a study of blood T cell repertoires in COVID-19. Overall study context: Italy, Spain and the United States were the sources of the convalescent and acute COVID-19 samples.

Original analysis: Amplified reference gene primers provided the basis for estimating nucleated cell counts. Sequencing used immunoSEQ multiplex PCR; TCRdb keeps in-frame clones, though not all of them. V, J and clone size are taken as reported in that table, and D and trimming were inferred from the DNA itself. The sample contains just under 95,000 clones, under 90% of which appear only once. Per germline, CDR1 MNHEY and CDR2 SVGAGI. This CDR3 is 15 amino acids long. V was pared by 2 bases and J by 6 bases, with 15 bases between. This sequence joins TRBV6-5 and TRBJ2-3; no clear D gene. This TCR was recovered from a human donor in a cohort sampled during active COVID-19. The specimen was peripheral blood. CDR3 sequence (DNA): TGTGCCAGCAGTTACCGCGGAAGGCCTGGGGATACGCAGTATTTT. It yields the protein CASSYRGRPGDTQYF.